This T cell receptor (beta chain) was recovered during a study of blood T cell repertoires in COVID-19. At the level of the study: The samples span acute and convalescent COVID-19 from the United States, Italy and Spain. PBMCs, B-cell-depleted T cells, or T cells provided the cDNA or gDNA that made up the material.

CDR3 length equals 15 residues. CDR1 is SGHDN, CDR2 FVKESK, per germline. With V trimmed by 1 base and J by 4 bases, 4 bases remained unmatched. Sequencing was performed with immunoSEQ multiplex PCR; in TCRdb, only in-frame clones are kept and a portion is missing. There are about 200,000 clones in the sample; roughly four fifths occur only once, and roughly 12% lies in the top ten. The study recruited people aged 18 to 89 years across some 23 US areas. Grouping used clinical history reported by participants in a survey and questionnaire. The TCR sequence derives from a man aged 35 to 55 who had recovered from COVID-19. This chain connects TRBV14 to TRBJ2-1; 7 bases are a match to TRBD1. Sequencing was performed on PBMCs or T cells enriched from blood (not recorded which). DNA of the CDR3: TGTGCCAGCAGCCAAGTACAGGGGTTTTACAATGAGCAGTTCTTC. It codes for CASSQVQGFYNEQFF.